The 32 T cell receptor beta chains below were found in one sample sequenced in a study of T cells in Graves' hyperthyroidism and ophthalmopathy. From RNA transcripts, TCR beta CDR3 regions were amplified. First-round RT-PCR with HTBI primers amplified the TCR CDR3 region. TCRdb re-called the multiplex PCR reads with MiXCR, one entry per CDR3 protein. The table has about 420,000 distinct CDR3 sequences, roughly 13% seen once. Material for sequencing was blood. Source of these receptors: a woman younger than 30 with Graves' hyperthyroidism.

The V and J genes are TRBV28 and TRBJ2-7; 7 nucleotides align to TRBD2. Trimming at V came to 7 bases and at J to 4 bases, leaving 13 bases not matched to a gene. The length of the CDR3 is 15 residues. Germline V gene data show CDR1 as MDHEN and CDR2 as SYDVKM. CDR3 DNA sequence: TGTGCCAGCACCACCTTGGGGGAGGGCCCGTACGAGCAGTACTTC. It specifies CASTTLGEGPYEQYF.

The sample holds a few counts of this clonotype. The chain recombines TRBV20-1 with TRBJ2-7; 10 nucleotides align to TRBD1. From germline, CDR1 is DFQATT and CDR2 SNEGSKA (reference sequence). This CDR3 contains 15 residues. V shed 5 bases and J 4 bases; nucleotides not matched to a gene: 11. The CDR3, as DNA: TGCAGTGCTTCCGGGACAGGGGCGATTAGGTACGAGCAGTACTTC. Its protein is CSASGTGAIRYEQYF.

This clonotype was seen many times. The rearrangement uses TRBV25-1 and TRBJ1-1; no clear D. Germline CDR1 and CDR2: MGHDK and SYGVNS. There are 13 residues in the CDR3. V was shortened by 8 bases and J by 4 bases, with 14 bases between the two germline ends. CDR3 sequence: CASSPSGFTEAFF. In DNA form, the CDR3 reads TGTGCCAGCTCACCGTCAGGATTCACTGAAGCTTTCTTT.

CDR3 sequence reads: CASSYSPDRGATEAFF. The DNA for the CDR3 is TGTGCCAGCAGTTATTCTCCCGACAGGGGAGCCACTGAAGCTTTCTTT. This sequence joins TRBV6-2 or TRBV6-3 and TRBJ1-1, with TRBD1 matching over 8 bases. The germline V gene encodes CDR1 MNHEY and CDR2 SVGEGT. The CDR3 consists of 16 residues. The ends lost 3 bases at V and 4 bases at J; junction bases unmatched: 10.

In DNA, the CDR3 is TGCAGCGTTGAACGGGATATGACGGCCTTCTATGGCTACACCTTC. Its protein is CSVERDMTAFYGYTF. The chain uses TRBV29-1 and TRBJ1-2, with no clear D. Trimming shortened V by 2 bases and J by 4 bases, and 17 bases separated the two germline ends. This CDR3 comprises 15 residues. Germline V gene sequence: CDR1 SQVTM, CDR2 ANQGSEA. The variable domain in full, completed from reference TRBV29-1 and TRBJ1-2, reads SAVISQKPSRDICQRGTSLTIQCQVDSQVTMMFWYRQQPGQSLTLIATANQGSEATYESGFVIDKFPISRPNLTFSTLTVSNMSPEDSSIYLCSVERDMTAFYGYTFGSGTRLTVV.

The V call is TRBV7-9, the J call TRBJ1-6, with a possible D match to TRBD1 (5 bases). Germline loops: CDR1 SEHNR, CDR2 FQNEAQ (reference sequence). CDR3 length: 13 residues. V lost 5 bases and J lost 10, with 12 bases in between. CDR3 sequence (DNA): TGTGCCAGCAGCCCCAGGGTGGACTCACCCCTCCACTTT. Translation gives CASSPRVDSPLHF.

The J gene is TRBJ1-2, the V gene TRBV28, with D hard to call. Germline lookup yields CDR1 MDHEN and CDR2 SYDVKM. Deletions cut 6 bases from V and 4 bases from J, with 9 bases between. CDR3 length: 12 amino acids. This chain's CDR3 is CASRTWGYGYTF. The CDR3 bases are TGTGCCAGCAGGACATGGGGCTATGGCTACACCTTC.

This clonotype was found many times. V and J are TRBV6-1 and TRBJ2-1, with TRBD2 identical over 8 bases. The CDR3 is 15 residues long. J lost 12 bases, V lost 2 bases, and 12 bases had no gene match. Germline-derived CDR1 and CDR2 are MNHNS and SASEGT. The CDR3 coding sequence is TGTGCCAGCAGTGAATTTACTAGCGGAGCTGGCGGGCAGTTCTTC. Translation: CASSEFTSGAGGQFF.

As concerns this clonotype: A much larger clone lies a single base off, so this may be a read error. The chain couples TRBV24-1 to TRBJ2-6; the D call may be TRBD1 or TRBD2 (5 bases each). Germline V gene lookup returns CDR1 KGHDR and CDR2 SFDVKD. The CDR3 spans 16 residues. The CDR3 DNA sequence: TGTGCCACCAGTGATCCCGGGACCTCTGGGGCCAGCGTCCTGACTTTC. Protein: CATSDPGTSGASVLTF.

This clonotype has a handful of counts. The chain uses TRBV6-1 and TRBJ2-5; 9 nucleotides align to TRBD1. Germline V gene sequence: CDR1 MNHNS, CDR2 SASEGT. The V segment lost 1 base and the J segment 3 bases; nucleotides outside the gene matches: 9. The CDR3 is 17 amino acids. CDR3 coding DNA: TGTGCCAGCAGTGAAGTTAACAGGGGGCGCCTGGAAGAGACCCAGTACTTC. Its protein product is CASSEVNRGRLEETQYF.

The table lists this clonotype with many counts. The rearrangement links TRBV6-1 to TRBJ1-2, with TRBD1 as a possible D gene (5 bases). Germline V gene lookup returns CDR1 MNHNS and CDR2 SASEGT. The CDR3 contains 16 residues. V was shortened by 5 bases and J by 3 bases, with 19 bases between the two germline ends. The CDR3 here is CASSSSRVGADYGYTF. The CDR3 DNA sequence: TGTGCCAGCAGTTCGTCAAGGGTTGGGGCGGACTATGGCTACACCTTC.

At least ten counts were recorded for this clonotype. The chain employs TRBV20-1 and TRBJ1-1, with TRBD1 as a possible D gene (5 bases). This CDR3 spans 14 amino acids. V was clipped by 0 bases and J by 7 bases, with 15 bases between them. The V gene's germline CDR1 is DFQATT and CDR2 SNEGSKA (reference sequence). The CDR3 here is CSARDFALGGEAFF. In DNA form, the CDR3 reads TGCAGTGCTAGAGATTTCGCGCTTGGGGGTGAAGCTTTCTTT.

This clonotype appeared many times. The V call is TRBV27, the J call TRBJ2-7; 7 bases are shared with TRBD1. The CDR3 totals 13 residues. V was clipped by 5 bases and J by 7 bases; unmatched bases: 8. Germline V gene data show CDR1 as MNHEY and CDR2 as SMNVEV (reference sequence). The CDR3 DNA reads as TGTGCCAGCAGTATAGGACAGGCTCGGGAGCAGTACTTC. It yields the protein CASSIGQAREQYF.

This clonotype has a count of ten or more. The chain joins TRBV11-2 to TRBJ2-7, with D perhaps TRBD2 (6 bases). The CDR3 totals 15 residues. CDR1 SGHAT and CDR2 FQNNGV come from the germline V gene. V was pared by 4 bases and J by 0 bases, with 13 bases between. The CDR3 reads CASSWSSASSYEQYF. Written as DNA, the CDR3 is TGTGCCAGCAGCTGGTCTAGCGCGAGCTCCTACGAGCAGTACTTC.

This clonotype was detected only a few times. The chain is built from TRBV7-9 and TRBJ2-6, with 7 bases fitting TRBD1. Germline CDR1 SEHNR, CDR2 FQNEAQ (reference sequence). This CDR3 region has 18 residues. V lost 3 bases and J lost 3; bases outside the gene matches: 11. The CDR3 DNA sequence: TGTGCCAGCAGCTTGTCTCACAGGGGCACCTTTGGGGCCAACGTCCTGACTTTC. Translation gives CASSLSHRGTFGANVLTF.

This clonotype was detected only a few times. The V call is TRBV24-1, the J call TRBJ1-1, with D perhaps TRBD1 (5 bases). The CDR3 totals 14 residues. The V end lost 3 bases, the J end lost 12 bases, and 19 bases lay between the germline ends. Germline assignment: CDR1 KGHDR and CDR2 SFDVKD. This CDR3 is CATSDRSWGDGPFF. In DNA form, the CDR3 reads TGTGCCACCAGTGATCGGTCGTGGGGGGATGGGCCTTTCTTT.

There are many counts of this clonotype. This rearrangement joins TRBV19 to TRBJ2-1, with D perhaps being TRBD1 or TRBD2 (5 bases each). V was trimmed by 3 bases and J by 6 bases, leaving 12 bases between them. The CDR3 consists of 14 residues. Germline assignment: CDR1 LNHDA and CDR2 SQIVND (reference sequence). CDR3 sequence reads: CASSMRGAGNEQFF. The DNA for the CDR3 is TGTGCCAGTAGTATGAGAGGGGCGGGCAATGAGCAGTTCTTC. Drawing the rest from reference TRBV19 and TRBJ2-1, the complete variable domain is DGGITQSPKYLFRKEGQNVTLSCEQNLNHDAMYWYRQDPGQGLRLIYYSQIVNDFQKGDIAEGYSVSREKKESFPLTVTSAQKNPTAFYLCASSMRGAGNEQFFGPGTRLTVL.

There are many counts of this clonotype. The V gene is TRBV28, the J gene TRBJ1-2; D gene unclear. Germline V gene data show CDR1 as MDHEN and CDR2 as SYDVKM. V dropped 2 bases and J dropped 0 bases, with 7 bases sitting between them. The CDR3 is made up of 14 amino acids. Here the CDR3 reads CASSLDPANYGYTF. The CDR3 bases are TGTGCCAGCAGTTTAGACCCTGCTAACTATGGCTACACCTTC.

The chain combines TRBV4-1 with TRBJ1-5, with a tentative D call TRBD1 (5 bases). From germline, CDR1 is MGHRA and CDR2 YSYEKL. This CDR3 contains 15 residues. With 0 bases removed from V and 7 bases from J, the gap between germline ends came to 13 bases. DNA of the CDR3: TGCGCCAGCAGCCAAGAGGAAGGGGACCGGCAGCCCCAGCATTTT. This gives the protein CASSQEEGDRQPQHF.

This clonotype came up many times. J is TRBJ1-2 and V is TRBV4-1; weak D call: TRBD1 (5 bases). Trimming took off 2 bases at V and 4 bases at J, with 8 bases between the two ends. There are 13 residues in the CDR3. The germline gives CDR1 MGHRA, CDR2 YSYEKL. CDR3 residues: CASSQMGLYGYTF. DNA for the CDR3: TGCGCCAGCAGCCAAATGGGACTCTATGGCTACACCTTC.

This clonotype was counted only a few times. The chain combines TRBV7-8 with TRBJ2-6; 9 nucleotides align to TRBD1. Trimming removed 3 bases from V and 2 bases from J; junction bases left unmatched: 5. The germline CDR1 and CDR2 sequences are SGHVS and FQNEAQ. The CDR3 runs to 17 residues. The CDR3 region has the DNA TGTGCCAGCAGCTTGGGACAGGGTGTCACTGGGGCCAACGTCCTGACTTTC. The encoded protein is CASSLGQGVTGANVLTF.

In this sample, this clonotype turned up a few times. The chain carries TRBV5-1 and TRBJ2-2, with D unresolved. Trimming shortened V by 0 bases and J by 5 bases, and 8 bases separated the two germline ends. This CDR3 has 14 amino acids. Germline CDR1 reads SGHRS; CDR2 reads YFSETQ. CDR3 DNA sequence: TGCGCCAGCAGCTTGGAGCACAGTACCGGGGAGCTGTTTTTT. Translating it yields CASSLEHSTGELFF.

This clonotype was detected ten times or more. This CDR3 reads CASSLSTGGPRTEAFF. The CDR3 DNA reads as TGTGCCAGCAGTTTGTCGACAGGGGGCCCTCGTACTGAAGCTTTCTTT. This chain joins TRBV12-3 or TRBV12-4 and TRBJ1-1; 10 bases map to TRBD1. Losses at the gene ends were 3 bases for V and 5 bases for J; bases not matched to a gene: 9. The CDR3 is made up of 16 amino acids.

This clonotype was counted many times. This rearrangement joins TRBV29-1 to TRBJ1-2, with D maybe TRBD1 (6 bases). CDR1 and CDR2 from the germline V gene are SQVTM and ANQGSEA. The CDR3 has 13 amino acids. Trimming stripped 1 base from V and 5 bases from J, with 11 bases between. CDR3 sequence: CSVEVQGPYGYTF. CDR3 nucleotides: TGCAGCGTTGAAGTACAGGGCCCATATGGCTACACCTTC.

This clonotype has at least ten counts. CDR3 in amino acids: CASGKEQFF. The CDR3 DNA is TGTGCCAGCGGAAAGGAGCAGTTCTTC. The chain uses TRBV28 and TRBJ2-1; D unclear. Looked up from germline, CDR1 is MDHEN and CDR2 is SYDVKM. V lost 8 bases and J 10 bases, leaving 6 bases between the germline ends. CDR3 length: 9 residues.

The chain is built from TRBV9 and TRBJ2-1, with 7 bases that match TRBD1. Germline assignment: CDR1 SGDLS and CDR2 YYNGEE. Trimming removed 0 bases from V and 2 bases from J; junction bases left unmatched: 5. The length of the CDR3 is 16 residues. CDR3 sequence (DNA): TGTGCCAGCAGCGTAGGCGCCGGGACAGCCTACAATGAGCAGTTCTTC. This gives the protein CASSVGAGTAYNEQFF.

The sample holds a few counts of this clonotype. The J gene is TRBJ2-1, the V gene TRBV5-1; a possible D gene is TRBD1 (5 bases). Trimming shortened V by 5 bases and J by 0 bases, and 12 bases separated the two germline ends. CDR3 size: 15 residues. Germline V gene sequence: CDR1 SGHRS, CDR2 YFSETQ. CDR3 sequence: CASRVGQSSYNEQFF. CDR3 coding DNA: TGCGCCAGCAGGGTAGGACAAAGCTCCTACAATGAGCAGTTCTTC. Using reference TRBV5-1 and TRBJ2-1 for the parts outside the CDR3, the full variable domain is KAGVTQTPRYLIKTRGQQVTLSCSPISGHRSVSWYQQTPGQGLQFLFEYFSETQRNKGNFPGRFSGRQFSNSRSEMNVSTLELGDSALYLCASRVGQSSYNEQFFGPGTRLTVL.

The chain combines TRBV29-1 with TRBJ2-1, with 14 bases identical to TRBD2. The V and J ends lost 7 bases and 5 bases, in that order; junction bases with no gene match: 1. There are 13 residues in the CDR3. Germline V gene data show CDR1 as SQVTM and CDR2 as ANQGSEA. The chain's CDR3 is CSGGLAGDNEQFF. CDR3 coding DNA: TGCAGCGGGGGACTAGCGGGAGACAATGAGCAGTTCTTC.

This clonotype has only one observation. V is TRBV7-9 and J is TRBJ2-3; the match to TRBD2 covers 8 bases. This CDR3 comprises 15 residues. Germline loops: CDR1 SEHNR, CDR2 FQNEAQ (reference sequence). V shed 4 bases, J shed 4 bases, and the junction held 7 bases outside the gene matches. CDR3 coding DNA: TGTGCCAGCAGCTCGGGAGGGAGGCGAGCAGATACGCAGTATTTT. Translation: CASSSGGRRADTQYF. The full variable domain, in which reference TRBV7-9 and TRBJ2-3 provide the parts outside the CDR3, is DTGVSQNPRHKITKRGQNVTFRCDPISEHNRLYWYRQTLGQGPEFLTYFQNEAQLEKSRLLSDRFSAERPKGSFSTLEIQRTEQGDSAMYLCASSSGGRRADTQYFGPGTRLTVL.

This clonotype was recorded at least ten times. The V call is TRBV3-1, the J call TRBJ2-7; unclear D gene. Germline CDR1 LGHDT, CDR2 YNNKEL (reference sequence). CDR3 length: 12 residues. Trimming shortened V by 4 bases and J by 3 bases, and 7 bases separated the two germline ends. The CDR3 nucleotides are TGTGCCAGCAGCCCCGACTTCTACGAGCAGTACTTC. This translates into CASSPDFYEQYF.

Ten or more counts support this clonotype. V usage is TRBV18 and J usage is TRBJ2-7; no firm D call. This CDR3 contains 12 residues. The germline CDR1 and CDR2 sequences are KGHSH and LQKENI. Trimming shortened V by 4 bases and J by 3 bases, and 7 bases separated the two germline ends. CDR3 sequence reads: CASSLNYYEQYF. CDR3 nucleotide sequence: TGTGCCAGCTCACTAAATTACTACGAGCAGTACTTC.

The rearrangement joins TRBV9 to TRBJ1-1; the match to TRBD1 covers 7 bases. Germline V lookup: CDR1 SGDLS, CDR2 YYNGEE. The CDR3 has 15 amino acids. The V segment lost 0 bases and the J segment 3 bases; nucleotides outside the gene matches: 5. For the CDR3, the DNA is TGTGCCAGCAGCGTAGAAGGGGGCTTTGACACTGAAGCTTTCTTT. This codes for CASSVEGGFDTEAFF. Using reference TRBV9 and TRBJ1-1 for the parts outside the CDR3, the full variable domain is DSGVTQTPKHLITATGQRVTLRCSPRSGDLSVYWYQQSLDQGLQFLIQYYNGEERAKGNILERFSAQQFPDLHSELNLSSLELGDSALYFCASSVEGGFDTEAFFGQGTRLTVV.